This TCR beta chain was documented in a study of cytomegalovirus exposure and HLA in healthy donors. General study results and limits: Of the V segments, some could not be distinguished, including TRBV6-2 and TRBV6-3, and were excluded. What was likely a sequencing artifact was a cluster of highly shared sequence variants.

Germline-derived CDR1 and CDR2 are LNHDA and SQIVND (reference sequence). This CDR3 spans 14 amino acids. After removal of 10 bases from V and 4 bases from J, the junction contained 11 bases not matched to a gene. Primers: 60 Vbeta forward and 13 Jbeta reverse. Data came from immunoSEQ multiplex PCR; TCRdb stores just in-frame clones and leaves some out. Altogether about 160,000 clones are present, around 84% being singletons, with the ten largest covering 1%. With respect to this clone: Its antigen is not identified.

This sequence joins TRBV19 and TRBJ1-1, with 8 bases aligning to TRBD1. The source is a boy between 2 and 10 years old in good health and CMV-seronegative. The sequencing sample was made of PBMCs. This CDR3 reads CATTGGQIFTEAFF. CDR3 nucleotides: TGTGCCACCACAGGGGGACAAATATTCACTGAAGCTTTCTTT.